The rows below give T cell receptor beta chains drawn from one sample of a study of post-analysis software for immune sequencing data. TCRdb re-derived calls from the PCR reads in MiXCR, one entry per CDR3 protein. In the table there are about 820,000 distinct CDR3 sequences, roughly half of which are singletons. The sample comprised blood. These receptors were obtained from a girl aged 10-17 years with multiple sclerosis. CDR3s include the opening cysteine and the closing phenylalanine or tryptophan. Each record gives: D gene, V gene, clone size, J gene, CDR3 protein, CDR3 DNA. The D gene is left open where the match is weak. Clone sizes are given selectively: once, few, many, or a class where the clone is expanded.

>-|TRBV5-1|-|TRBJ2-1
CASSLVQGGPGNEQFF
TGCGCCAGCAGCTTGGTACAGGGAGGGCCAGGCAATGAGCAGTTCTTC
>-|TRBV7-2|-|TRBJ2-3
CASSSRQAYTDTQYF
TGTGCCAGCAGCTCACGACAGGCCTACACAGATACGCAGTATTTT
>TRBD1|TRBV20-1|few|TRBJ2-7
CSANRQGVNEQYF
TGCAGTGCTAATCGACAGGGGGTCAACGAGCAGTACTTC
>-|TRBV5-1|-|TRBJ2-7
CASSADASYEQYF
TGCGCCAGCAGCGCGGACGCTTCCTACGAGCAGTACTTC
>TRBD1|TRBV6-5|few|TRBJ1-2
CASSYGTGGNYGYTF
TGTGCCAGCAGTTACGGCACAGGGGGAAACTATGGCTACACCTTC
>-|TRBV9|-|TRBJ2-1
CASSPNGLLNEQFF
TGTGCCAGCAGCCCCAACGGACTCCTAAATGAGCAGTTCTTC
>TRBD1|TRBV7-3|-|TRBJ2-1
CASSSLDRESYNEQFF
TGTGCCAGCAGCTCCTTAGACAGGGAGTCCTACAATGAGCAGTTCTTC
>TRBD2|TRBV6-5|-|TRBJ2-7
CASSYSSLAGEVKQYF
TGTGCCAGCAGTTACTCCTCCCTAGCGGGAGAGGTGAAGCAGTACTTC
>TRBD2|TRBV7-9|-|TRBJ2-3
CASSPPGLAGITDTQYF
TGTGCCAGCAGCCCCCCGGGGCTAGCGGGAATCACAGATACGCAGTATTTT
>-|TRBV5-1|few|TRBJ2-4
CASSLVADRNIQYF
TGCGCCAGCAGCTTGGTGGCAGACCGAAACATTCAGTACTTC
>TRBD2|TRBV11-2|-|TRBJ2-3
CASSQAGGGTDTQYF
TGTGCCAGCAGCCAAGCGGGAGGTGGGACAGATACGCAGTATTTT
>-|TRBV6-2/TRBV6-3|-|TRBJ2-5
CASTAGGMEAQYF
TGTGCCAGCACGGCGGGCGGGATGGAGGCCCAGTACTTC
>TRBD2|TRBV9|-|TRBJ2-3
CASSPFPAGVGTDTQYF
TGTGCCAGCAGCCCGTTCCCAGCGGGGGTAGGCACAGATACGCAGTATTTT
>TRBD1|TRBV15|few|TRBJ2-7
CATSRDRSSSYEQYF
TGTGCCACCAGCAGGGACAGGTCTAGCTCCTACGAGCAGTACTTC
>TRBD1|TRBV4-1|-|TRBJ2-7
CASSTRQGHSYEQYF
TGCGCCAGCAGCACTCGACAGGGGCACTCCTACGAGCAGTACTTC
>TRBD2|TRBV20-1|-|TRBJ2-4
CSADLAGGSKNIQYF
TGCAGTGCCGATCTAGCGGGAGGTAGCAAAAACATTCAGTACTTC
>-|TRBV5-1|-|TRBJ2-1
CASSLESTSRNEQFF
TGCGCCAGCAGCTTGGAGTCCACCAGTCGCAATGAGCAGTTCTTC
>-|TRBV11-2|once|TRBJ1-2
CASSYLDSRSGYTF
TGTGCCAGCAGTTATTTGGACAGCCGTTCTGGCTACACCTTC
>-|TRBV29-1|few|TRBJ2-7
CSVGDGDYEQYF
TGCAGCGTTGGAGACGGGGACTACGAGCAGTACTTC
>-|TRBV29-1|once|TRBJ2-3
CSVKDTWRTDTQYF
TGCAGCGTTAAAGATACGTGGAGAACAGATACGCAGTATTTT
>-|TRBV12-3/TRBV12-4|-|TRBJ2-1
CASSSSFSYNEQFF
TGTGCCAGCAGTTCCTCCTTCTCCTACAATGAGCAGTTCTTC
>-|TRBV3-1|once|TRBJ1-2
CASSPLNRDATF
TGTGCCAGCAGCCCTTTAAACAGGGACGCCACCTTC
>-|TRBV12-3/TRBV12-4|-|TRBJ2-4
CASSLLGSGVAKNIQYF
TGTGCCAGCAGTTTACTGGGGAGTGGGGTCGCCAAAAACATTCAGTACTTC
>-|TRBV12-3/TRBV12-4|few|TRBJ1-2
CASSSAGLYGYTF
TGTGCCAGCAGTTCGGCAGGGCTCTATGGCTACACCTTC
>TRBD2|TRBV20-1|-|TRBJ2-7
CSARSPRGGSYEQYF
TGCAGTGCTAGGTCCCCCCGCGGGGGGTCCTACGAGCAGTACTTC
>-|TRBV15|few|TRBJ2-5
CATSRDRGSQETQYF
TGTGCCACCAGCAGAGATCGGGGGTCCCAAGAGACCCAGTACTTC
>TRBD2|TRBV20-1|few|TRBJ2-1
CSARDPTGTSGRYEQFF
TGCAGTGCTAGAGACCCCACCGGGACTAGCGGGAGATATGAGCAGTTCTTC
>TRBD2|TRBV7-3|few|TRBJ2-7
CASSQGLTYEQYF
TGTGCCAGCAGCCAGGGACTAACCTACGAGCAGTACTTC
>TRBD1|TRBV2|-|TRBJ1-2
CASSEAGGQIINYGYTF
TGTGCCAGCAGTGAAGCCGGGGGACAGATAATTAACTATGGCTACACCTTC
>-|TRBV2|few|TRBJ2-3
CASTPRRGANGDTQYF
TGTGCCAGCACCCCGCGCAGGGGGGCGAATGGAGATACGCAGTATTTT
>-|TRBV5-1|many|TRBJ2-7
CASSSSGASYEQYF
TGCGCCAGCAGCTCCAGCGGAGCCTCCTACGAGCAGTACTTC
>-|TRBV12-3/TRBV12-4|few|TRBJ1-1
CASRGGTEAFF
TGTGCCAGCAGGGGCGGAACTGAAGCTTTCTTT
>TRBD1|TRBV7-6|few|TRBJ2-6
CASSRDRGESGANVLTF
TGTGCCAGCAGTCGGGACAGGGGAGAATCCGGGGCCAACGTCCTGACTTTC
>TRBD1|TRBV12-3/TRBV12-4|-|TRBJ2-1
CASSYRGSEQFF
TGTGCCAGCAGTTACAGGGGGTCTGAGCAGTTCTTC
>-|TRBV4-1|once|TRBJ1-2
CASSQERGGYIYGYTF
TGCGCCAGCAGCCAAGAAAGGGGGGGATACATCTATGGCTACACCTTC